Listed here are 27 T cell receptor beta chains from one sample, sequenced in a study of blood T cells in healthy people across ages. A second about 7 to 12 cycle PCR used barcoded and J-beta primers. TCRdb reprocessed the 5' RACE reads via MiXCR and lists one record per CDR3 protein. In the table there are 700,000 to 900,000 distinct CDR3 sequences, 53% of which are singletons. Sequencing input: blood. The receptors shown here come from a man older than 75 in good health.

This clonotype was seen once. The rearrangement links TRBV6-2 or TRBV6-3 to TRBJ2-4, with 8 bases identical to TRBD2. The CDR3 is 16 amino acids. Germline V CDR1 and CDR2: MNHEY, SVGEGT. J was trimmed by 13 bases and V by 6 bases; bases with no gene match: 20. The DNA of the CDR3 is TGTGCCAGCAGCCGCCGCACTAGCGGAGCCTCGGGGGAGCAGTACTTC. It yields the protein CASSRRTSGASGEQYF.

The V call is TRBV6-5, the J call TRBJ2-1; 8 bases match TRBD1. V was clipped by 5 bases and J by 13 bases; unmatched bases: 7. Germline V CDR1 and CDR2: MNHEY, SVGAGI. The CDR3 sequence is 12 residues long. The CDR3 reads CASSNSDRGQFF. The CDR3 bases are TGTGCCAGCAGTAACAGTGACAGGGGACAGTTCTTC.

The chain employs TRBV12-3 or TRBV12-4 and TRBJ2-5; D perhaps matches TRBD2 (5 bases). With 6 bases removed from V and 5 bases from J, the gap between germline ends came to 13 bases. The CDR3 covers 13 residues. CDR3 amino acids: CASSFVRGETQYF. CDR3 bases: TGTGCCAGCAGCTTTGTCCGCGGGGAGACCCAGTACTTC.

V is TRBV20-1 and J is TRBJ2-7, with 10 positions matching TRBD2. Germline V gives CDR1 DFQATT, CDR2 SNEGSKA (reference sequence). The CDR3 consists of 15 residues. Germline trimming cut 2 bases from V and 1 base from J; bases unmatched to any gene: 5. Here the CDR3 reads CSARKTSGFSYEQYF. The DNA of the CDR3 is TGCAGTGCTAGAAAGACTAGCGGGTTTTCCTACGAGCAGTACTTC.

This clonotype was found many times. The V and J genes are TRBV29-1 and TRBJ2-1; 7 positions agree with TRBD2. The CDR3 runs to 12 residues. The germline gives CDR1 SQVTM, CDR2 ANQGSEA. V shed 6 bases, J shed 6 bases, and the junction held 5 bases outside the gene matches. CDR3 amino acids: CSVIGGSNEQFF. CDR3 DNA: TGCAGCGTGATAGGCGGGAGCAATGAGCAGTTCTTC.

The V gene is TRBV21-1, the J gene TRBJ1-2. TRBV21-1 is listed as a pseudogene. This CDR3 spans 15 amino acids. CDR3 residues: CASSKEASECYGYTF. CDR3 bases: TGTGCCAGCAGCAAAGAGGCGTCTGAGTGCTATGGCTACACCTTC.

The table lists this clonotype with a few counts. The gene calls are TRBV10-2 and TRBJ2-7, with D uncertain. The germline V and J ends were trimmed by 1 base and 3 bases, with 4 bases remaining between them. CDR3 length: 12 residues. The germline CDR1 and CDR2 sequences are WSHSY and SAAADI. The CDR3 bases are TGCGCCAGCAGTGAGTTAAACTACGAGCAGTACTTC. This encodes CASSELNYEQYF.

This clonotype appeared a few times. This chain uses TRBV20-1 with TRBJ2-7; D gene unclear. CDR1 DFQATT and CDR2 SNEGSKA come from the germline V gene (reference sequence). Trimming cost V 3 bases and J 1 base, with 7 bases left between them. This CDR3 region has 12 residues. CDR3 amino acids: CSASPESYEQYF. The CDR3 DNA is TGCAGTGCTAGCCCCGAGTCCTACGAGCAGTACTTC.

This clonotype came up a few times. The CDR3 DNA reads as TGTGCCAGCAGTGAATATGAGGGGGTTCTGTTCTTC. It specifies CASSEYEGVLFF. This chain connects TRBV25-1 to TRBJ2-1, with D possibly being TRBD1 (6 bases). The CDR3 sequence is 12 residues long. V lost 0 bases, J lost 15 bases, and 12 bases lay in between. CDR1 and CDR2 from the germline V gene are MGHDK and SYGVNS.

This clonotype was seen more than once but under ten times. This rearrangement joins TRBV27 to TRBJ2-2; TRBD1 agrees at 7 bases. V lost 2 bases to trimming and J lost 1 base; unmatched junction nucleotides: 1. Germline V gene data show CDR1 as MNHEY and CDR2 as SMNVEV (reference sequence). The CDR3 has 15 residues. CDR3 in DNA: TGTGCCAGCAGTTTAGACAGGGTGAACACCGGGGAGCTGTTTTTT. Translated, it gives CASSLDRVNTGELFF.

There are a few counts of this clonotype. The V gene is TRBV29-1, the J gene TRBJ2-5, with D possibly TRBD2 on 6 matching bases. The end of the DNA aligns better with TRBJ2-7, so the J call may be wrong. The CDR3 spans 12 residues. The germline gives CDR1 SQVTM, CDR2 ANQGSEA. The CDR3 DNA is TGCAGCGCTACCGGAGGGACCAACGAGCAGTACTTC. Its translation: CSATGGTNEQYF.

The chain is built from TRBV20-1 and TRBJ2-7; D uncertain. CDR1 is DFQATT, CDR2 SNEGSKA, per germline (reference sequence). V dropped 1 base and J dropped 3 bases, with 13 bases sitting between them. The CDR3 extends over 14 amino acids. The CDR3 loop reads CSARGSSQRYEQYF. CDR3 coding DNA: TGCAGTGCTAGAGGGTCATCGCAGCGCTACGAGCAGTACTTC.

In this sample, this clonotype turned up once. A junction end diverges from the germline sequence, so it may reflect a read error. The rearrangement joins TRBV29-1 to TRBJ2-7; a possible D gene is TRBD2 (7 bases). The CDR3 consists of 14 residues. Looked up from germline, CDR1 is SQVTM and CDR2 is ANQGSEA. CDR3: CSVVRGGRSYVQYF. DNA for the CDR3: TGCAGCGTGGTTAGGGGGGGCCGGTCATACGTGCAGTACTTC.

This chain uses TRBV6-6 with TRBJ2-5; tentatively, D is TRBD2 (5 bases). V shed 6 bases and J shed 2 bases, with 13 bases lying between them. There are 14 residues in the CDR3. The germline V gene has CDR1 MNHNY and CDR2 SVGAGI (reference sequence). In DNA, the CDR3 is TGTGCCAGCAGCCCTTCCGGGGAGCAAGAGACCCAGTACTTC. Translation: CASSPSGEQETQYF.

The chain links TRBV27 to TRBJ2-2; TRBD2 agrees at 9 bases. The CDR3 loop spans 16 amino acids. Germline V gene lookup returns CDR1 MNHEY and CDR2 SMNVEV (reference sequence). V lost 0 bases to trimming and J lost 5 bases; unmatched junction nucleotides: 4. CDR3 nucleotide sequence: TGTGCCAGCAGTTTATCGGGCGGGAGGGGAACCGGGGAGCTGTTTTTT. Its translation is CASSLSGGRGTGELFF.

The chain combines TRBV21-1 with TRBJ2-1; the table names TRBD2, a call not compared with the DNA. TRBV21-1 is a pseudogene. The length of the CDR3 is 20 residues. Here the CDR3 reads CASSKVRLAGGPSSYNEQFF. The CDR3 DNA reads as TGTGCCAGCAGCAAAGTGAGACTAGCGGGGGGACCTAGCTCCTACAATGAGCAGTTCTTC.

The chain links TRBV9 to TRBJ1-4, with D possibly matching TRBD1 (6 bases). Germline V gene lookup returns CDR1 SGDLS and CDR2 YYNGEE. The V and J ends lost 0 bases and 6 bases respectively, with 18 bases between them. The CDR3 length is 17 residues. The chain's CDR3 is CASSVATGGALDEKLFF. The CDR3 DNA reads as TGTGCCAGCAGCGTAGCTACGGGGGGCGCATTGGATGAAAAACTGTTTTTT.

The sample holds a few counts of this clonotype. The chain has TRBV3-1 and TRBJ2-7; D unclear. V dropped 4 bases and J dropped 0 bases, with 13 bases sitting between them. This CDR3 has 15 residues. CDR1 is LGHDT and CDR2 is YNNKEL in the germline V gene (reference sequence). CDR3 protein: CASSLLGRSSYEQYF. The DNA for the CDR3 is TGTGCCAGCAGCCTCCTCGGAAGGAGCTCCTACGAGCAGTACTTC.

This clonotype was recorded many times. For the CDR3, the DNA is TGCAGCGTTGCCCCTGGAGGAGATACGCAGTATTTT. Translated: CSVAPGGDTQYF. The chain joins TRBV29-1 to TRBJ2-3, with D tentatively TRBD2 (5 bases). The germline CDR1 and CDR2 sequences are SQVTM and ANQGSEA. The CDR3 is made up of 12 amino acids. V gave up 4 bases and J gave up 5 bases, with 10 bases separating them.

This clonotype turned up a few times. This CDR3 reads CASSGLDEQFF. As DNA, the CDR3 is TGTGCCAGCAGCGGCCTCGATGAGCAGTTCTTC. The V gene is TRBV5-6, the J gene TRBJ2-1; D is unclear. From germline, CDR1 is SGHDT and CDR2 YYEEEE. The CDR3 loop spans 11 amino acids. The V gene lost 4 bases and the J gene lost 8 bases, with 7 bases spanning the gap.

This sequence joins TRBV3-1 and TRBJ2-7; 7 bases fit TRBD2. Looked up from germline, CDR1 is LGHDT and CDR2 is YNNKEL (reference sequence). This CDR3 region has 15 residues. J lost 5 bases, V lost 0 bases, and 7 bases had no gene match. In nucleotides, the CDR3 is TGTGCCAGCAGCCAAGAGGTTAGCGGGTCCCACGAGCAGTACTTC. Amino acid sequence: CASSQEVSGSHEQYF.

The V call is TRBV3-1, the J call TRBJ2-5; a possible D gene is TRBD1 (5 bases). The end of the DNA aligns better with TRBJ2-7, so the J call may be wrong. The CDR3 is 12 amino acids. In germline, CDR1 is LGHDT, CDR2 YNNKEL (reference sequence). This CDR3 reads CASSHAGFEQYF. The CDR3 bases are TGTGCCAGCAGCCACGCAGGGTTCGAGCAGTACTTC.

A word on this clonotype: One junction end does not reproduce the germline sequence, and a read error may be involved. The rearrangement links TRBV20-1 to TRBJ2-5, with a tentative D call TRBD2 (5 bases). Germline lookup yields CDR1 DFQATT and CDR2 SNEGSKA (reference sequence). The CDR3 runs 11 residues. CDR3 residues: CSARDLRGQNF. CDR3 nucleotide sequence: TGCAGTGCTAGAGATCTACGAGGGCAAAACTTC.

The chain carries TRBV9 and TRBJ1-4; unclear D gene. The CDR3 has 16 residues. V dropped 3 bases and J dropped 0 bases, with 12 bases sitting between them. Germline CDR1 SGDLS, CDR2 YYNGEE. The CDR3 DNA follows: TGTGCCAGCAGCGCGTTAACAGCCGCAACTAATGAAAAACTGTTTTTT. Its protein is CASSALTAATNEKLFF.

The rearrangement uses TRBV11-2 and TRBJ2-5; D uncertain. The CDR3 runs to 12 residues. V lost 5 bases and J 13 bases, leaving 17 bases between the germline ends. Germline loops: CDR1 SGHAT, CDR2 FQNNGV. CDR3 residues: CASSPRKGSLYF. The DNA for the CDR3 is TGTGCCAGCAGCCCCCGTAAGGGTAGCCTGTACTTC.

The chain couples TRBV12-3 or TRBV12-4 to TRBJ1-1; TRBD1 agrees at 8 bases. Trimming at V came to 4 bases and at J to 8 bases, leaving 3 bases not matched to a gene. The length of the CDR3 is 12 residues. The CDR3 reads CASSSGQGEAFF. In nucleotides, the CDR3 is TGTGCCAGCAGTTCCGGACAGGGCGAAGCTTTCTTT.

This sequence joins TRBV12-3 or TRBV12-4 and TRBJ2-7; D not certain. The CDR3 sequence is 13 residues long. The ends were cut back, 7 bases at V and 2 bases at J, with 12 bases in the middle. The CDR3 loop reads CASTPDGPYEQYF. CDR3 sequence (DNA): TGTGCCAGCACCCCGGACGGACCCTACGAGCAGTACTTC.